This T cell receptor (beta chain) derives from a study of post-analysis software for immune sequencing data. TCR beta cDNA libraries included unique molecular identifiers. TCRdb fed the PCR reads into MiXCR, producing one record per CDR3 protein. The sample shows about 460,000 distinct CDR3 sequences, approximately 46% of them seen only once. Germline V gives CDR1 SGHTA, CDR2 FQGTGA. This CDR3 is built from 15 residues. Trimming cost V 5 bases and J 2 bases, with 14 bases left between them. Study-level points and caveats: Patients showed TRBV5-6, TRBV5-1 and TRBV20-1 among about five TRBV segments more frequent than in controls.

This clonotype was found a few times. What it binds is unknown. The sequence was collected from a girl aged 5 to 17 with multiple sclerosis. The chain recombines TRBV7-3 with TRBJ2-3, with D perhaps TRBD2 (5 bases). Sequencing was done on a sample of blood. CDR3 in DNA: TGTGCCAGCAGCAATCTTTACGGGGTCACAGATACGCAGTATTTT. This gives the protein CASSNLYGVTDTQYF.